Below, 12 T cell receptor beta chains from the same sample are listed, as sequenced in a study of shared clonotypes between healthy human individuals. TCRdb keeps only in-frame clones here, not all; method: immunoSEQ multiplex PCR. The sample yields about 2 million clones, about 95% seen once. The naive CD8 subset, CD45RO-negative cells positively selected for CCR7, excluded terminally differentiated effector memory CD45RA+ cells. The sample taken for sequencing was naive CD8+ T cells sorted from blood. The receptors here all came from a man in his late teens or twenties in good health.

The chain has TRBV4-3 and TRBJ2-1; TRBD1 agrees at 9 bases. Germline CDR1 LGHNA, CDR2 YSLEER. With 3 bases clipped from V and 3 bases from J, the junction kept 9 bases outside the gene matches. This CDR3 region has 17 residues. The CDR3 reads CASSHLFRDRDYNEQFF. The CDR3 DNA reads TGCGCCAGCAGCCATCTCTTCCGGGACAGGGACTACAATGAGCAGTTCTTC.

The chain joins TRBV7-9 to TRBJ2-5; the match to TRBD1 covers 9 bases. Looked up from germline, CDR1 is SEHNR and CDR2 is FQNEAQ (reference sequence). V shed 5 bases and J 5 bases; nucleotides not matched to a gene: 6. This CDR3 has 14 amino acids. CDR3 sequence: CASSKTGGWETQYF. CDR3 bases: TGTGCCAGCAGCAAAACAGGGGGCTGGGAGACCCAGTACTTC.

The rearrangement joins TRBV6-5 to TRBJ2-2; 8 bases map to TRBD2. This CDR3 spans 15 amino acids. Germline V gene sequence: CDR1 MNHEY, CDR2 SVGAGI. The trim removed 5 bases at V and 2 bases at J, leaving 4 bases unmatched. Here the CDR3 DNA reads TGTGCCAGCAGTGGACTAGCACTTAACACCGGGGAGCTGTTTTTT. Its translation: CASSGLALNTGELFF.

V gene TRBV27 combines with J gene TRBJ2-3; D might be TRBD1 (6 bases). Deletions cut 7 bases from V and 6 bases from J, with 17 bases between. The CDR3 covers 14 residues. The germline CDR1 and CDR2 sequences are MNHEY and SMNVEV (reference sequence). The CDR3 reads CASMLVGGRDTQYF. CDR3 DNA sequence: TGTGCCAGCATGCTAGTTGGGGGCCGGGATACGCAGTATTTT.

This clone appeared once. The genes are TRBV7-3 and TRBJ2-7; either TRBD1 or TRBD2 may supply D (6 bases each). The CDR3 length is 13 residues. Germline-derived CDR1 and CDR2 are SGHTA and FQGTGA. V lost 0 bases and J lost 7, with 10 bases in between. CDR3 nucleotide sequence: TGTGCCAGCAGCTTAACGGGGGGCGCTGAGCAGTACTTC. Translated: CASSLTGGAEQYF.

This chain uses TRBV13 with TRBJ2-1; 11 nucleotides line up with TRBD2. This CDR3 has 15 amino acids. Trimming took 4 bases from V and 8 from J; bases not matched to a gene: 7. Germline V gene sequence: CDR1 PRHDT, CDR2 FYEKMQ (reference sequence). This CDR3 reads CASSSGTSGLHEQFF. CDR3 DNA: TGTGCCAGCAGCTCCGGGACTAGCGGCCTCCATGAGCAGTTCTTC.

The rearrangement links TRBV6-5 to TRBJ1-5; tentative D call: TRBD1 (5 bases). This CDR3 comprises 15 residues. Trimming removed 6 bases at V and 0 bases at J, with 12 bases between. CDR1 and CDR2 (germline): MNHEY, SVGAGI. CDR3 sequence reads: CASSPARDSNQPQHF. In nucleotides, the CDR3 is TGTGCCAGCAGCCCCGCCAGGGATAGCAATCAGCCCCAGCATTTT.

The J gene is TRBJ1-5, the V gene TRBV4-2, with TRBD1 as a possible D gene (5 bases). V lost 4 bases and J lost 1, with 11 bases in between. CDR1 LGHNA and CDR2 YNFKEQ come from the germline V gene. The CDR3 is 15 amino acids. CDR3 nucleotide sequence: TGTGCCAGCAGCCCGGGGCTTCAGAGCAATCAGCCCCAGCATTTT. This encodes CASSPGLQSNQPQHF.

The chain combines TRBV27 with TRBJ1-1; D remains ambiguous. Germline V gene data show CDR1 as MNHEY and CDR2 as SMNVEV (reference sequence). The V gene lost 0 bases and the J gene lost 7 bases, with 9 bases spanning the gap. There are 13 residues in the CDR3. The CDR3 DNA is TGTGCCAGCAGTTTATCAGTGGGTTATGAAGCTTTCTTT. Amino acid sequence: CASSLSVGYEAFF.

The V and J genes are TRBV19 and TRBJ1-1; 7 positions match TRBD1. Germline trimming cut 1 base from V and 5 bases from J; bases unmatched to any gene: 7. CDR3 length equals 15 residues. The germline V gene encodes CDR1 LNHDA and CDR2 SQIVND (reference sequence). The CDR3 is CASSIGPRTGTEAFF. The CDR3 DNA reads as TGTGCCAGTAGTATAGGCCCTCGGACAGGAACTGAAGCTTTCTTT.

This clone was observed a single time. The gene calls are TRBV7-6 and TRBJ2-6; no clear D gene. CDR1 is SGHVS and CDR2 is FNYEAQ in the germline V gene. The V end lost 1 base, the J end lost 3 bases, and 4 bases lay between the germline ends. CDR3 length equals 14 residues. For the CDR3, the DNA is TGTGCCAGCAGCTTAGAGGATGGGGCCAACGTCCTGACTTTC. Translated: CASSLEDGANVLTF.

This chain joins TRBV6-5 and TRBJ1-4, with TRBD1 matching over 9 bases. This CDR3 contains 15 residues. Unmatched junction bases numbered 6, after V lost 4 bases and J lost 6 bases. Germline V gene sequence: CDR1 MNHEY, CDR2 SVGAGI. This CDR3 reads CASSWGQGVYEKLFF. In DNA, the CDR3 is TGTGCCAGCAGTTGGGGACAGGGAGTCTATGAAAAACTGTTTTTT.